This TCR beta chain was observed in a study of blood T cell repertoires in COVID-19. Produced via immunoSEQ multiplex PCR; TCRdb's table is partial and in-frame only. There are roughly 330,000 clones in the sample; roughly 90% occur only once, and 5% to 7% lies in the top ten. Per the germline V gene, CDR1 is SGHTA and CDR2 is FQGTGA. With V trimmed by 3 bases and J by 4 bases, 5 bases remained unmatched. The CDR3 contains 15 residues. The chain combines TRBV7-3 with TRBJ2-3, with 9 nucleotides matching TRBD2. The clonotype comes from a man between 18 and 35 years old who had recovered from COVID-19. The specimen was peripheral blood. The CDR3: CASSLRGGRPDTQYF. The DNA for the CDR3 is TGTGCCAGCAGCTTGCGGGGGGGCCGCCCAGATACGCAGTATTTT.